Listed below are T cell receptor beta chains from one sample, sequenced in a study of T cell responses to AZD1222 COVID-19 vaccine. TCRdb's table, derived via immunoSEQ multiplex PCR, lists solely in-frame clones and lacks some. The repertoire consists of 190,000 or so clones, with about 89% occurring once and the leading ten covering around 3%. The sequences come from peripheral blood, collected 28 days after the second AZD1222 dose. Every receptor here comes from an adult who received the AZD1222 COVID-19 vaccine. The conserved cysteine and the conserved F or W are not part of the CDR3 here. Only some rows state a clone size, as once, few, many or a class for expanded clones.

cdr3_aa j_call cdr3_length v_call clone_size
ASSLYRGSTDTQY TRBJ2-3 13 TRBV28 NA
ASSQDNRWYY TRBJ2-5 10 TRBV14 NA
ASSQWGLANNEQF TRBJ2-1 13 TRBV3-1/TRBV3-2 few
ASSQSRIMDWANEQF TRBJ2-1 15 TRBV23-1 NA
ASSPGDQNEKLF TRBJ1-4 12 TRBV18 NA
ASRSQKGGATNEKLF TRBJ1-4 15 TRBV28 once
ASSLALGVPYNEQF TRBJ2-1 14 TRBV7-2 NA
ATEGEPNTGELF TRBJ2-2 12 TRBV3-1/TRBV3-2 NA
ASRLRDRQETQY TRBJ2-5 12 TRBV2 NA
SVVERTEAF TRBJ1-1 9 TRBV29-1 NA
ASSKQAGANTGELF TRBJ2-2 14 TRBV7-2 NA
ASSIPRWGQGYNEQF TRBJ2-1 15 TRBV19 NA
ASSQYRVGYYEQY TRBJ2-7 13 TRBV13 NA
ASSWTRNEQY TRBJ2-7 10 TRBV6-5 NA